This T cell receptor (beta chain) was obtained from a study of blood T cell repertoires in COVID-19. In the study overall: The United States, Italy and Spain supplied acute and convalescent COVID-19 samples. Sample material is recorded as cDNA or gDNA derived from T cells, B-cell-depleted T cells, or PBMCs.

How the authors handled the data: From reference gene primer amplification, estimates of nucleated cell counts were derived. Method: immunoSEQ multiplex PCR; TCRdb's copy keeps in-frame clones and lacks some. V and J calls plus clone size are reproduced from that table; the DNA served to infer D and trimming. Among some 130,000 clones listed, about 80% were seen once. The germline CDR1 and CDR2 sequences are MNHEY and SVGAGI. There are 14 residues in the CDR3. With V trimmed by 6 bases and J by 1 base, 6 bases remained unmatched. The clonotype originates from a human donor in a cohort sampled during active COVID-19. The J gene is TRBJ2-7, the V gene TRBV6-5, with 7 bases aligning to TRBD1. The sequenced sample consisted of peripheral blood. The CDR3 loop is CASRKTGMSYEQYF. The CDR3 region has the DNA TGTGCCAGCAGGAAGACAGGGATGTCCTACGAGCAGTACTTC.